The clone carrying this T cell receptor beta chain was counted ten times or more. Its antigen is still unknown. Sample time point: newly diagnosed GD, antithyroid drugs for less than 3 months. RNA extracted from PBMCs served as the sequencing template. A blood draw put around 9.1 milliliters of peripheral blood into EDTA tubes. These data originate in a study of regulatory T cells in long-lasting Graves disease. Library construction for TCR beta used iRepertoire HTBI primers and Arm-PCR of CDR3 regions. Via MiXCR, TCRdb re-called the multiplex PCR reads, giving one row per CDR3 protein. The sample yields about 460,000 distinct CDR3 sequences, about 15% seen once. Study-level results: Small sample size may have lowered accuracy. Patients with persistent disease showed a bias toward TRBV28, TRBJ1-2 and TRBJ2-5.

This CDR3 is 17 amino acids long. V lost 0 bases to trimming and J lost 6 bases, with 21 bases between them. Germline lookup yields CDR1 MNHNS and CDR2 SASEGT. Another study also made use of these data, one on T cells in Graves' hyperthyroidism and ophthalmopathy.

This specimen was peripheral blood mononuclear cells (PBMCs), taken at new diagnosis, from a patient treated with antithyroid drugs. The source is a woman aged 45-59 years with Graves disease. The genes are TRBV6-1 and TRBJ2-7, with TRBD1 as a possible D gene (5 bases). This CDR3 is CASSEAHLSTVLSEQYF. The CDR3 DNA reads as TGTGCCAGCAGTGAAGCGCATCTTTCGACAGTGCTAAGCGAGCAGTACTTC.